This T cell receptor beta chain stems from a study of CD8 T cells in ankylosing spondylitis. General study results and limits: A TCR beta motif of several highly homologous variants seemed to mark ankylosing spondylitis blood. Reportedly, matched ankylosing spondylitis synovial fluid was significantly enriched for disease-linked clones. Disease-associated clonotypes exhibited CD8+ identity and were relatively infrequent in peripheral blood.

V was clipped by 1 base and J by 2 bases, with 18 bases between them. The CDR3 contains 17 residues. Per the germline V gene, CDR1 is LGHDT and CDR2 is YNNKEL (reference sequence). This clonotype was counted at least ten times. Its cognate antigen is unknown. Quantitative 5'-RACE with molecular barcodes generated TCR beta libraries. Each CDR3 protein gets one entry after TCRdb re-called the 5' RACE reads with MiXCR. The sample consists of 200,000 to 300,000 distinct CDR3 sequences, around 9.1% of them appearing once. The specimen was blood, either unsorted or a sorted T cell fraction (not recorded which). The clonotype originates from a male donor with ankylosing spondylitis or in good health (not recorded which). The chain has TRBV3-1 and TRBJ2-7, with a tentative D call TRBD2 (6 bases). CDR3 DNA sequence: TGTGCCAGCAGCCAAGGATTCAGGGTTGGAGGGGCCTACGAGCAGTACTTC. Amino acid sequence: CASSQGFRVGGAYEQYF.